This T cell receptor beta chain was profiled in a study of blood T cell repertoires in COVID-19. Looking at the study overall: Donors in the United States, Italy and Spain gave samples during acute or convalescent COVID-19. PBMCs, B-cell-depleted T cells, or T cells were the source of the cDNA or gDNA that made up the material.

Patients at the Seattle site were enrolled during active infection and followed longitudinally. Per the original data handling: Amplified reference gene primers provided the basis for estimating nucleated cell counts. Clones were sequenced by immunoSEQ multiplex PCR, and TCRdb holds only the in-frame ones, with some missing. V and J calls and clone size are as listed in that table; D and trimming were resolved from the DNA. The sample lists under 450,000 clones, around nine tenths occurring once. The TCR comes from an older woman with COVID-19, enrolled during active disease. The sequenced sample consisted of peripheral blood.

This CDR3 reads CASSRDSTITYEQYF. The CDR3 region has the DNA TGTGCCAGCAGTCGGGACTCCACCATTACCTACGAGCAGTACTTC. The chain recombines TRBV6-5 with TRBJ2-7; TRBD2 might be the D (6 bases). This CDR3 has 15 amino acids. Germline values: CDR1 MNHEY, CDR2 SVGAGI. Trimming left V 5 bases short and J 2 bases short, with 16 bases between.